These 22 T cell receptor beta chains originate from one sample sequenced in a study of blood T cell repertoires in COVID-19. Assay: immunoSEQ multiplex PCR; the TCRdb copy retains only in-frame clones and omits some. The table shows under 200,000 clones, with about 86% occurring only once. Material for sequencing was peripheral blood. Receptors originate from a man aged 45-65 years with active or convalescent COVID-19.

This chain connects TRBV24-1 to TRBJ2-3; a weak D match, TRBD1 (5 bases). Per germline, CDR1 KGHDR and CDR2 SFDVKD. V lost 7 bases and J 6 bases, leaving 16 bases between the germline ends. The CDR3 contains 14 residues. The CDR3 DNA follows: TGTGCCACCAGAGGGGATCCCCTCGTGGATACGCAGTATTTT. Its translation: CATRGDPLVDTQYF.

This clone was found once. The V call is TRBV19, the J call TRBJ2-1, with 14 bases aligning to TRBD2. V shed 5 bases, J shed 8 bases, and the junction held 5 bases outside the gene matches. The germline V gene has CDR1 LNHDA and CDR2 SQIVND (reference sequence). The CDR3 is 15 residues long. CDR3 loop: CASSLGLAGVDEQFF. CDR3 nucleotide sequence: TGTGCCAGTAGTCTGGGACTAGCGGGAGTGGATGAGCAGTTCTTC.

This sequence joins TRBV14 and TRBJ2-7, with 7 bases fitting TRBD2. Trimming cost V 1 base and J 6 bases; bases outside gene matches: 6. The CDR3 has 14 residues. Germline assignment: CDR1 SGHDN and CDR2 FVKESK. The chain's CDR3 is CASSQGEGLGEQYF. The CDR3 nucleotides are TGTGCCAGCAGCCAAGGGGAGGGGCTCGGCGAGCAGTACTTC.

V is TRBV18 and J is TRBJ1-5; 9 bases agree with TRBD1. The CDR3 has 15 residues. J gave up 6 bases and V 4 bases, and 7 bases lay outside the gene matches. The V gene's germline CDR1 is KGHSH and CDR2 LQKENI. CDR3 in amino acids: CASSHGTGRTQPQHF. The CDR3 region has the DNA TGTGCCAGCTCACACGGGACAGGGCGTACTCAGCCCCAGCATTTT.

This clone appeared a single time. V and J are TRBV19 and TRBJ2-7; perhaps TRBD1 as D (6 bases). The ends were cut back, 3 bases at V and 2 bases at J, with 11 bases in the middle. CDR1 and CDR2 (germline): LNHDA, SQIVND (reference sequence). CDR3 length equals 14 residues. The CDR3 DNA reads TGTGCCAGTAGTATCATACAGGGAGCCTACGAGCAGTACTTC. It yields the protein CASSIIQGAYEQYF.

The V gene is TRBV24-1, the J gene TRBJ2-6; possibly TRBD1 for D (5 bases). CDR1 is KGHDR, CDR2 SFDVKD, per germline. V was trimmed by 4 bases and J by 0 bases, leaving 12 bases between them. This CDR3 is built from 17 residues. This CDR3 reads CATSEGKGISGANVLTF. CDR3 nucleotide sequence: TGTGCCACCAGTGAGGGAAAGGGGATCTCTGGGGCCAACGTCCTGACTTTC.

The chain couples TRBV10-3 to TRBJ1-1, with 8 bases aligning to TRBD1. The germline CDR1 and CDR2 sequences are ENHRY and SYGVKD. The CDR3 is made up of 15 amino acids. The V segment lost 6 bases and the J segment 0 bases; nucleotides outside the gene matches: 6. The CDR3 DNA reads TGTGCCATCAGCACAGGGGGAGGCATGAACACTGAAGCTTTCTTT. Protein: CAISTGGGMNTEAFF.

The chain couples TRBV12-3 or TRBV12-4 to TRBJ2-2; D uncertain. Trimming left V 6 bases short and J 9 bases short, with 11 bases between. This CDR3 is 12 amino acids long. The CDR3 coding sequence is TGTGCCAGCAGCTACATGGGCAGGGAGCTGTTTTTT. This encodes CASSYMGRELFF.

The chain couples TRBV7-2 to TRBJ1-5; 8 nucleotides line up with TRBD1. Germline V gene sequence: CDR1 SGHTA, CDR2 FQGNSA. The V and J ends lost 4 bases and 7 bases, in that order; junction bases with no gene match: 6. This CDR3 contains 14 residues. The CDR3 DNA follows: TGTGCCAGCAGCTATGGACAGGGTTTGCAGCCCCAGCATTTT. This codes for CASSYGQGLQPQHF. The full variable domain, rest sourced from reference TRBV7-2 and TRBJ1-5, is GAGVSQSPSNKVTEKGKDVELRCDPISGHTALYWYRQSLGQGLEFLIYFQGNSAPDKSGLPSDRFSAERTGGSVSTLTIQRTQQEDSAVYLCASSYGQGLQPQHFGDGTRLSIL.

The J gene is TRBJ1-4, the V gene TRBV11-2; D is perhaps TRBD1 (5 bases). Trimming removed 2 bases from V and 8 bases from J, with 12 bases in between. Looked up from germline, CDR1 is SGHAT and CDR2 is FQNNGV. This CDR3 has 14 amino acids. The CDR3 DNA follows: TGTGCCAGCAGCTTATGGCAGGGCCAGGAAAAACTGTTTTTT. It encodes CASSLWQGQEKLFF. Drawing the rest from reference TRBV11-2 and TRBJ1-4, the complete variable domain is EAGVAQSPRYKIIEKRQSVAFWCNPISGHATLYWYQQILGQGPKLLIQFQNNGVVDDSQLPKDRFSAERLKGVDSTLKIQPAKLEDSAVYLCASSLWQGQEKLFFGSGTQLSVL.

Only one count was recorded for this clone. This chain uses TRBV18 with TRBJ1-2, with TRBD1 identical over 10 bases. V lost 1 base and J lost 2; bases outside the gene matches: 7. The CDR3 totals 17 residues. Germline values: CDR1 KGHSH, CDR2 LQKENI. The CDR3 spells CASSPLGQGESNYGYTF. DNA for the CDR3: TGTGCCAGCTCACCACTCGGACAGGGGGAATCGAACTATGGCTACACCTTC.

V and J are TRBV18 and TRBJ1-1; D is possibly TRBD1 (5 bases). The germline V and J ends were trimmed by 6 bases and 2 bases, with 10 bases remaining between them. The CDR3 contains 13 residues. Per germline, CDR1 KGHSH and CDR2 LQKENI. The CDR3 spells CASSYGGNTEAFF. CDR3 coding DNA: TGTGCCAGCTCCTACGGGGGTAACACTGAAGCTTTCTTT.

This chain joins TRBV23-1 and TRBJ1-5; D is uncertain. TRBV23-1 is an ORF, and what it does is uncertain. V shed 4 bases and J shed 8 bases, with 6 bases lying between them. This CDR3 has 11 residues. CDR3 sequence (DNA): TGCGCCAGCAGTCCCCTAGAGCCCCAGCATTTT. Translation: CASSPLEPQHF.

J is TRBJ1-2 and V is TRBV2; 8 bases map to TRBD1. This CDR3 is built from 14 residues. J lost 2 bases, V lost 4 bases, and 3 bases had no gene match. Germline CDR1 is SNHLY and CDR2 is FYNNEI. CDR3 protein: CASSGQGLNYGYTF. DNA for the CDR3: TGTGCCAGCAGTGGACAGGGGCTCAACTATGGCTACACCTTC.

This clone was counted a single time. The chain is built from TRBV28 and TRBJ1-1; 9 positions match TRBD1. This CDR3 has 15 amino acids. The germline CDR1 and CDR2 sequences are MDHEN and SYDVKM. The junction had 4 bases not matched to a gene; V was cut back by 5 bases and J by 0 bases. The CDR3 here is CASSTGGPMNTEAFF. The CDR3 DNA sequence: TGTGCCAGCAGTACAGGGGGCCCCATGAACACTGAAGCTTTCTTT.

The chain employs TRBV27 and TRBJ1-6; D is unclear. The CDR3 has 14 residues. The germline V gene has CDR1 MNHEY and CDR2 SMNVEV (reference sequence). The V end lost 5 bases, the J end lost 6 bases, and 11 bases lay between the germline ends. The CDR3 sequence: CASSNRWLNSPLHF. CDR3 DNA sequence: TGTGCCAGCAGTAATCGCTGGCTTAATTCACCCCTCCACTTT.

The chain is built from TRBV7-3 and TRBJ1-1; TRBD1 aligns across 7 bases. Unmatched junction bases numbered 2, after V lost 2 bases and J lost 5 bases. CDR1 and CDR2 (germline): SGHTA, FQGTGA. This CDR3 comprises 13 residues. The CDR3 protein is CASSLDRETEAFF. The CDR3, as DNA: TGTGCCAGCAGCTTAGACAGGGAGACTGAAGCTTTCTTT. The full variable domain, rest sourced from reference TRBV7-3 and TRBJ1-1, is GAGVSQTPSNKVTEKGKYVELRCDPISGHTALYWYRQSLGQGPEFLIYFQGTGAADDSGLPNDRFFAVRPEGSVSTLKIQRTERGDSAVYLCASSLDRETEAFFGQGTRLTVV.

The chain has TRBV27 and TRBJ2-5, with 8 bases aligning to TRBD2. Germline CDR1 is MNHEY and CDR2 is SMNVEV (reference sequence). With V trimmed by 2 bases and J by 2 bases, 7 bases remained unmatched. The CDR3 is made up of 16 amino acids. The CDR3 spells CASSLSPGGGQETQYF. In DNA, the CDR3 is TGTGCCAGCAGTTTAAGCCCCGGGGGGGGGCAAGAGACCCAGTACTTC.

The gene calls are TRBV5-1 and TRBJ2-2; 10 nucleotides align to TRBD2. The CDR3 consists of 16 residues. CDR1 SGHRS and CDR2 YFSETQ come from the germline V gene. V shed 4 bases and J 2 bases; nucleotides not matched to a gene: 5. CDR3 nucleotides: TGCGCCAGCAGCAGGACTAGCGGACCCAACACCGGGGAGCTGTTTTTT. It translates to CASSRTSGPNTGELFF.

This chain links TRBV5-8 with TRBJ1-2; 7 bases are a match to TRBD1. This CDR3 is built from 14 residues. V was clipped by 4 bases and J by 4 bases; unmatched bases: 7. Germline V gene data show CDR1 as SGHTS and CDR2 as YDEGEE. Here the CDR3 reads CASSTRDRFYGYTF. The CDR3 DNA reads as TGTGCCAGCAGCACCAGGGACAGATTCTATGGCTACACCTTC. The full variable domain, rest sourced from reference TRBV5-8 and TRBJ1-2, is EAGVTQSPTHLIKTRGQQATLRCSPISGHTSVYWYQQALGLGLQFLLWYDEGEERNRGNFPPRFSGRQFPNYSSELNVNALELEDSALYLCASSTRDRFYGYTFGSGTRLTVV.

The chain employs TRBV29-1 and TRBJ2-1; no clear D gene. Trimming pared 6 bases from V and 9 bases from J, leaving 18 bases between. The germline gives CDR1 SQVTM, CDR2 ANQGSEA. This CDR3 has 13 amino acids. In nucleotides, the CDR3 is TGCAGCGTATTGGCTAGTAGTTACCGTGAGCAGTTCTTC. It is translated as CSVLASSYREQFF.

J is TRBJ1-5 and V is TRBV2; 7 bases match TRBD1. The CDR3 is 16 residues long. Germline V gives CDR1 SNHLY, CDR2 FYNNEI. J lost 1 base, V lost 6 bases, and 9 bases had no gene match. The CDR3 here is CASSQTGKGSNQPQHF. The CDR3 DNA reads TGTGCCAGCAGCCAGACAGGGAAGGGCAGCAATCAGCCCCAGCATTTT.